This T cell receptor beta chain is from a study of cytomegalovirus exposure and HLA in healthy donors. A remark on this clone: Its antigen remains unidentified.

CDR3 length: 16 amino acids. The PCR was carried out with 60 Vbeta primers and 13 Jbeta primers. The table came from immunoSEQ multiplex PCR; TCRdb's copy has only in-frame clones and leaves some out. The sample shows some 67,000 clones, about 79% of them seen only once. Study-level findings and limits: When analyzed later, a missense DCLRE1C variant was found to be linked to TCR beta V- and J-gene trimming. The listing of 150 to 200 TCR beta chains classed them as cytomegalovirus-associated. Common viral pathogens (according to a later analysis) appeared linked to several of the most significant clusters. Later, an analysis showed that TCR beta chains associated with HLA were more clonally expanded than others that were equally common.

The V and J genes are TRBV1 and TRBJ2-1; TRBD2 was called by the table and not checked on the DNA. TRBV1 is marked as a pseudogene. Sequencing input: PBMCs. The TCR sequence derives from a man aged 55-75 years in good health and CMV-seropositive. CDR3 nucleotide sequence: TGCACCAGCAGCTATTTGACTAGCGGGGGGGCCAATGAGCAGTTCTTC. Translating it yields CTSSYLTSGGANEQFF.